This T cell receptor beta chain stems from a study of T-cell memory formation after mild COVID-19. This CDR3 has 13 amino acids. V lost 5 bases and J lost 7, with 12 bases in between. The germline gives CDR1 SGHTA, CDR2 FQGNSA. TCRdb redid the calling of the 5' RACE reads with MiXCR, one entry per CDR3 protein. The repertoire holds 250,000 to 300,000 distinct CDR3 sequences, with 15% to 20% as singletons. This clonotype originated in a man in his late teens or twenties who had mild COVID-19 (a few samples of this study predate the infection). Cell type and time point are not known. The chain employs TRBV7-2 and TRBJ2-4, with D possibly matching TRBD2 (6 bases). Specimen: PBMCs or a T cell subset sorted from them (not recorded which). DNA for the CDR3: TGTGCCAGCAGCGAGGCCGCGGGGAACATTCAGTACTTC. It encodes CASSEAAGNIQYF.